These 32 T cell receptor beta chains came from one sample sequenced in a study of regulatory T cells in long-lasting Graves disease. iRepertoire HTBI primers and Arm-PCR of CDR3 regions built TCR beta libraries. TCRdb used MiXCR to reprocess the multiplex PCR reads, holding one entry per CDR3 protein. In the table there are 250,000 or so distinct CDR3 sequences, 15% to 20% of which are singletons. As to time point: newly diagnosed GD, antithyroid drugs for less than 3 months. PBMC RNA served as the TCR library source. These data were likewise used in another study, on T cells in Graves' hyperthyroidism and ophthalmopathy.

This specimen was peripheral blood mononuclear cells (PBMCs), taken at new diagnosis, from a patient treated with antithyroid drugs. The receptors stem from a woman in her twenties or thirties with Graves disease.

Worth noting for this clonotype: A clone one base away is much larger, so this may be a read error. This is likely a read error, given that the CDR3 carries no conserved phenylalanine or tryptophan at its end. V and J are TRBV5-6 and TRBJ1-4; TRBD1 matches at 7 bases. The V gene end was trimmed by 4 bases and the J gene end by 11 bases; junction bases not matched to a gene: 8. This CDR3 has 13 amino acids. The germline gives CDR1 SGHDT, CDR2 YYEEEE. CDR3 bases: TGTGCCAGCAGCCTCGACAGGGTGGGGAAACTGTTTTCT. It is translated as CASSLDRVGKLFS.

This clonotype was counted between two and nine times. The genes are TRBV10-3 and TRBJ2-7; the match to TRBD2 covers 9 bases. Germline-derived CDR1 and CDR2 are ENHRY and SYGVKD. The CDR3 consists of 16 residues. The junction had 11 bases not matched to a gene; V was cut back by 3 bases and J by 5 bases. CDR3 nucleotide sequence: TGTGCCATCAGTGAACTATGGACTAGCGAGGGACACGAGCAGTACTTC. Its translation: CAISELWTSEGHEQYF.

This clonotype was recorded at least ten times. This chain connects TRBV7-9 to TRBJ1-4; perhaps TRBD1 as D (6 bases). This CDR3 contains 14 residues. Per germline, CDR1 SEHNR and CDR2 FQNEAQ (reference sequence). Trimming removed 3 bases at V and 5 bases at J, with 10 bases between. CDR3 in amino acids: CASSFFQGNEKLFF. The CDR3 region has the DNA TGTGCCAGCAGCTTTTTCCAGGGGAATGAAAAACTGTTTTTT.

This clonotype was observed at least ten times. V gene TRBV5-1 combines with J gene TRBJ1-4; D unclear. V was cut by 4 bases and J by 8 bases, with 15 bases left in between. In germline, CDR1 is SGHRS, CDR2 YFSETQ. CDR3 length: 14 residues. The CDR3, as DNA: TGCGCCAGCAGCCTCGGGTCTCAATGGGAAAAACTGTTTTTT. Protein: CASSLGSQWEKLFF.

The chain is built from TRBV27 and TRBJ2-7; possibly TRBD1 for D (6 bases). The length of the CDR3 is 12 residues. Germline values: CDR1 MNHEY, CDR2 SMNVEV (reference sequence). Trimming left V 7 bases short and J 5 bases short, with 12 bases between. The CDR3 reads CASKNRVNEQYF. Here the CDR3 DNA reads TGTGCCAGCAAAAACAGGGTAAACGAGCAGTACTTC.

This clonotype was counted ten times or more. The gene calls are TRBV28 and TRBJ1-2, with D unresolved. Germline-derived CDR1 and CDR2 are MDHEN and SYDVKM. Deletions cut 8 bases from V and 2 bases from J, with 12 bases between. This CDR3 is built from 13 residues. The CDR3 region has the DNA TGTGCCAGCCGAATAAACCAAAACTATGGCTACACCTTC. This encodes CASRINQNYGYTF.

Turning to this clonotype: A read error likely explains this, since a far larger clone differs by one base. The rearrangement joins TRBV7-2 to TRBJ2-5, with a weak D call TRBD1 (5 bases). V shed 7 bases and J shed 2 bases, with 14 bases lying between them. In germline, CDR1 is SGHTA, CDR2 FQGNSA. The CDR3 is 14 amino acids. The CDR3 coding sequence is TGTGCCAGCATAACTATAGGGGTGCAAGAGACCCAGTACTTC. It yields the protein CASITIGVQETQYF.

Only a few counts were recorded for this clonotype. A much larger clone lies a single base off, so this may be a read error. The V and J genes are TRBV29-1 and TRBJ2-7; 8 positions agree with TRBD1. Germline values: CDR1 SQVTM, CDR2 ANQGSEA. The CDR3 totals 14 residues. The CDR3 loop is CSVERPGGSCEQYF. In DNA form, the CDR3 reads TGCAGCGTTGAAAGGCCAGGGGGCTCCTGCGAGCAGTACTTC.

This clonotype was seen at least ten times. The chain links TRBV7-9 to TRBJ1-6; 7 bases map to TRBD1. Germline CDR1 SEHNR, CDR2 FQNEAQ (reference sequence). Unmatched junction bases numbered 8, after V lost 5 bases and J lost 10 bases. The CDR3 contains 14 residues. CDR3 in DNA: TGTGCCAGCAGCAATGTAGGGGGCAGATCACCCCTCCACTTT. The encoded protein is CASSNVGGRSPLHF. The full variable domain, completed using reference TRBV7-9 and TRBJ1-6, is DTGVSQNPRHKITKRGQNVTFRCDPISEHNRLYWYRQTLGQGPEFLTYFQNEAQLEKSRLLSDRFSAERPKGSFSTLEIQRTEQGDSAMYLCASSNVGGRSPLHFGNGTRLTVT.

The CDR3 protein is CATSRQGQGAGEQYF. The CDR3, as DNA: TGTGCCACCAGCAGACAAGGACAGGGGGCTGGGGAGCAGTACTTC. The V call is TRBV15, the J call TRBJ2-7; 11 bases map to TRBD1. The germline V gene encodes CDR1 LNHNV and CDR2 YYDKDF (reference sequence). The CDR3 consists of 15 residues. V shed 2 bases and J 7 bases; nucleotides not matched to a gene: 7.

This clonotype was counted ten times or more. CDR3 bases: TGTGCCAGCAAGCGTAGCGGGGGGAGTGGTGGGAATGAGCAGTTCTTC. This codes for CASKRSGGSGGNEQFF. The rearrangement uses TRBV2 and TRBJ2-1; 10 bases are a match to TRBD2. Germline V gene lookup returns CDR1 SNHLY and CDR2 FYNNEI. V lost 7 bases and J lost 7; bases outside the gene matches: 13. The CDR3 is 16 residues long.

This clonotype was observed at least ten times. CDR3 in amino acids: CASGLAGGNQPQHF. The CDR3, as DNA: TGTGCTAGTGGTTTGGCAGGGGGCAATCAGCCCCAGCATTTT. V gene TRBV12-5 combines with J gene TRBJ1-5, with D possibly TRBD1 on 6 matching bases. In germline, CDR1 is LGHNT, CDR2 FRNRAP. V lost 1 base and J lost 2, with 6 bases in between. The CDR3 is made up of 14 amino acids.

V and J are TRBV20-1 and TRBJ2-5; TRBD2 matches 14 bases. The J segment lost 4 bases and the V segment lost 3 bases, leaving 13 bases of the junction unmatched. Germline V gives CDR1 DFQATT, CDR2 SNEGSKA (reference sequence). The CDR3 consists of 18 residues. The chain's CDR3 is CSARMTSGGAGLSETQYF. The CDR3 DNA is TGCAGTGCTAGGATGACTAGCGGGGGGGCCGGGTTGTCAGAGACCCAGTACTTC.

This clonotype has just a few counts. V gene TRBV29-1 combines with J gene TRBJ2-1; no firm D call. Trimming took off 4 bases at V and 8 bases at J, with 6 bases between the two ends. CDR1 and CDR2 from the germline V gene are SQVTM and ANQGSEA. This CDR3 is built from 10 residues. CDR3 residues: CSVVAYEQFF. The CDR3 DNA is TGCAGCGTTGTAGCCTATGAGCAGTTCTTC.

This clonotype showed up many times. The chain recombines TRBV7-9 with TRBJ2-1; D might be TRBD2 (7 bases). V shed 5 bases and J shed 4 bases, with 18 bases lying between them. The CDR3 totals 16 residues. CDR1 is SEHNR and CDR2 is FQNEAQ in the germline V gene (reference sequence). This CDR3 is CASSKGGSGDYNEQFF. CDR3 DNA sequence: TGTGCCAGCAGCAAAGGGGGGAGCGGGGATTACAATGAGCAGTTCTTC.

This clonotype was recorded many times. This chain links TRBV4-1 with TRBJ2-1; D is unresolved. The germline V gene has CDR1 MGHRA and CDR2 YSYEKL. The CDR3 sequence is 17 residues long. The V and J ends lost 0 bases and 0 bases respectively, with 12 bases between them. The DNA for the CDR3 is TGCGCCAGCAGCCAAGACCAAGGACGCGGCTCCTACAATGAGCAGTTCTTC. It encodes CASSQDQGRGSYNEQFF.

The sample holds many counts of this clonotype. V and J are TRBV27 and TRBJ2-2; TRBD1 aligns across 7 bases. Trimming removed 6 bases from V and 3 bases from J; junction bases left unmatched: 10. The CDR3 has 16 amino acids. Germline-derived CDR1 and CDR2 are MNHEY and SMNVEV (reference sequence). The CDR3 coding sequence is TGTGCCAGCAGGGGCGACAGGGCGCAGGACACCGGGGAGCTGTTTTTT. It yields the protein CASRGDRAQDTGELFF.

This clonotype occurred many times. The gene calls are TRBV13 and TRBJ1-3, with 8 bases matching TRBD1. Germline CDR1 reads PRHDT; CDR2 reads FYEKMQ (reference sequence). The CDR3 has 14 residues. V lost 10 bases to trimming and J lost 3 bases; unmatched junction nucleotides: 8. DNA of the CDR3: TGTGCCATACCGGGACAGGTGGTTGGAAACACCATATATTTT. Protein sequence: CAIPGQVVGNTIYF. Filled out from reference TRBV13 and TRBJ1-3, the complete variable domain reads AAGVIQSPRHLIKEKRETATLKCYPIPRHDTVYWYQQGPGQDPQFLISFYEKMQSDKGSIPDRFSAQQFSDYHSELNMSSLELGDSALYFCAIPGQVVGNTIYFGEGSWLTVV.

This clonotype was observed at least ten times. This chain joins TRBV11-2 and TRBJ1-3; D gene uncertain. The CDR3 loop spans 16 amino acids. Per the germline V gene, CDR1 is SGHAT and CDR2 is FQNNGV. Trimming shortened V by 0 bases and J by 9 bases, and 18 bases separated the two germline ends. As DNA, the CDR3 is TGTGCCAGCAGCTTAGATAATAGTGCAGAGCCTACCACCATATATTTT. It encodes CASSLDNSAEPTTIYF. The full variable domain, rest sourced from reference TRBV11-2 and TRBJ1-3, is EAGVAQSPRYKIIEKRQSVAFWCNPISGHATLYWYQQILGQGPKLLIQFQNNGVVDDSQLPKDRFSAERLKGVDSTLKIQPAKLEDSAVYLCASSLDNSAEPTTIYFGEGSWLTVV.

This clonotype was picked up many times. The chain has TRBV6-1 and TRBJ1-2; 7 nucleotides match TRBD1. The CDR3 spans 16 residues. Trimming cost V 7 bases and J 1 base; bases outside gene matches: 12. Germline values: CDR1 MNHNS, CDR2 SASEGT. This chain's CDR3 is CASKYIGGAGNYGYTF. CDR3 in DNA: TGTGCCAGCAAATATATAGGGGGCGCCGGTAACTATGGCTACACCTTC.

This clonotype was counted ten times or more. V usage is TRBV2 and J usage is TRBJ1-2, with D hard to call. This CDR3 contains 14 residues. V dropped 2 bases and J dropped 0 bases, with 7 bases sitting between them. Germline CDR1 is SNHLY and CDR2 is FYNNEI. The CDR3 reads CASSESLANYGYTF. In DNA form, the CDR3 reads TGTGCCAGCAGTGAATCCCTAGCTAACTATGGCTACACCTTC.

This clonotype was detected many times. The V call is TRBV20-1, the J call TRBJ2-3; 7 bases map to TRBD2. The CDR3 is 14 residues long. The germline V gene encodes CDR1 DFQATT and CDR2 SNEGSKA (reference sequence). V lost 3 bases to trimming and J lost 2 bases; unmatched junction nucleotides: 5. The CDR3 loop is CSASWGGVTDTQYF. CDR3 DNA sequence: TGCAGTGCTAGTTGGGGAGGGGTCACAGATACGCAGTATTTT.

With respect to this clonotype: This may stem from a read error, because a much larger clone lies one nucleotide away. The CDR3 spells CASSHNTGSAEDTQYF. The CDR3 DNA follows: TGTGCCAGCAGCCACAACACAGGGAGCGCCGAAGATACGCAGTATTTT. This rearrangement joins TRBV6-1 to TRBJ2-3, with D perhaps matching TRBD1 (6 bases). In germline, CDR1 is MNHNS, CDR2 SASEGT. V lost 6 bases to trimming and J lost 5 bases, with 21 bases between them. This CDR3 has 16 amino acids.

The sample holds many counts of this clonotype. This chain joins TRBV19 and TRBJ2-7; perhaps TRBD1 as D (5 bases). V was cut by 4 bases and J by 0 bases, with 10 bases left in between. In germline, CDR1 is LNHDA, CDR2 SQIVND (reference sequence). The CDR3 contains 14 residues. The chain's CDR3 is CASSRTSSSYEQYF. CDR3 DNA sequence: TGTGCCAGTAGTAGGACATCTAGCTCCTACGAGCAGTACTTC.

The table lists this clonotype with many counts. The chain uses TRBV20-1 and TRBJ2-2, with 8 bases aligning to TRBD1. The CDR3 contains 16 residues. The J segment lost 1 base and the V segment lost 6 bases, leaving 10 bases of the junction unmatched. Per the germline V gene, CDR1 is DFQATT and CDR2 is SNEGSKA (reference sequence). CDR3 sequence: CSAKIGQGRNTGELFF. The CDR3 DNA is TGCAGTGCCAAAATCGGACAGGGCAGGAACACCGGGGAGCTGTTTTTT.

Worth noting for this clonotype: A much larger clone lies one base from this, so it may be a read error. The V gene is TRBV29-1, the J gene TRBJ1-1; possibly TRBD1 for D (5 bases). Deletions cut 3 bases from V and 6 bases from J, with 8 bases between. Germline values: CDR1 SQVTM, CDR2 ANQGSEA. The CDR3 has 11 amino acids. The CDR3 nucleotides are TGCAGCGTTGAGGTGGGGCCTGAAGCTTTCTTT. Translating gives CSVEVGPEAFF. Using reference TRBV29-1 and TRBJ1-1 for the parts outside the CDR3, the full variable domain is SAVISQKPSRDICQRGTSLTIQCQVDSQVTMMFWYRQQPGQSLTLIATANQGSEATYESGFVIDKFPISRPNLTFSTLTVSNMSPEDSSIYLCSVEVGPEAFFGQGTRLTVV.

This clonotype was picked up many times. The CDR3 sequence is CSAWDTSNYGYTF. As DNA, the CDR3 is TGCAGCGCGTGGGACACCTCTAACTATGGCTACACCTTC. This chain joins TRBV29-1 and TRBJ1-2; tentative D call: TRBD1 (6 bases). Between the trimmed V and J ends, which lost 7 bases and 0 bases, there was a span of 12 bases. The CDR3 runs to 13 residues. Germline CDR1 and CDR2: SQVTM and ANQGSEA.

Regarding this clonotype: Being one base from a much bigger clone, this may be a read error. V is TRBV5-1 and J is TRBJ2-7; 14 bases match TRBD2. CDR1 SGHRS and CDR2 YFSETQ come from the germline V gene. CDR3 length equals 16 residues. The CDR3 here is CAISLGGTSGGDEQYF. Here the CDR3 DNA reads TGCGCCATCAGCTTGGGCGGGACTAGCGGGGGTGATGAGCAGTACTTC. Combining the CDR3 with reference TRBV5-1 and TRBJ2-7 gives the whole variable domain KAGVTQTPRYLIKTRGQQVTLSCSPISGHRSVSWYQQTPGQGLQFLFEYFSETQRNKGNFPGRFSGRQFSNSRSEMNVSTLELGDSALYLCAISLGGTSGGDEQYFGPGTRLTVT.

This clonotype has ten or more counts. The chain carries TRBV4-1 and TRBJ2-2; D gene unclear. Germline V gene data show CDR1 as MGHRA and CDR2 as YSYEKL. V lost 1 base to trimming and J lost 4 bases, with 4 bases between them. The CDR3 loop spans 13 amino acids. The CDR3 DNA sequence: TGCGCCAGCAGCCAAGTTCTCACCGGGGAGCTGTTTTTT. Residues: CASSQVLTGELFF.

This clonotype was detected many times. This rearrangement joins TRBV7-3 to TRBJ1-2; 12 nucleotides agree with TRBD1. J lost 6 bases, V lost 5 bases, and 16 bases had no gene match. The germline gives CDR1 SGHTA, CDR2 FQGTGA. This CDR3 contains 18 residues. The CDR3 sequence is CASSRRGGTGGPLDGYTF. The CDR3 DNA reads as TGTGCCAGCAGCCGGAGGGGGGGGACAGGGGGCCCTCTGGATGGCTACACCTTC. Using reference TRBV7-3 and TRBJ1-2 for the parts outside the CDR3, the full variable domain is GAGVSQTPSNKVTEKGKYVELRCDPISGHTALYWYRQSLGQGPEFLIYFQGTGAADDSGLPNDRFFAVRPEGSVSTLKIQRTERGDSAVYLCASSRRGGTGGPLDGYTFGSGTRLTVV.

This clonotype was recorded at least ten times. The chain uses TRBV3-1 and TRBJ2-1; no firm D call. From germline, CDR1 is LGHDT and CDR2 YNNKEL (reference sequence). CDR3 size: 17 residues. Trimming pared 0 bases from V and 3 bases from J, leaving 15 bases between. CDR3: CASSQEGQTTFYNEQFF. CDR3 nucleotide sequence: TGTGCCAGCAGCCAAGAAGGCCAGACCACCTTCTACAATGAGCAGTTCTTC.

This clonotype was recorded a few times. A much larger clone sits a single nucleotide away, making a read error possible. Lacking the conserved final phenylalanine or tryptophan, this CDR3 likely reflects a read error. CDR3 loop: CASSSRAGVHSPLHS. The DNA of the CDR3 is TGTGCCAGCAGCTCCCGGGCCGGGGTCCATTCACCCCTCCACTCT. The V and J genes are TRBV7-6 and TRBJ1-6; no clear D gene. Between the trimmed V and J ends, which lost 4 bases and 8 bases, there was a span of 15 bases. Per germline, CDR1 SGHVS and CDR2 FNYEAQ. The CDR3 covers 15 residues.